The sample holds a few counts of the clone carrying this TCR beta chain. This CDR3 is 16 amino acids long. Germline V CDR1 and CDR2: SGDLS, YYNGEE. Between the trimmed V and J ends, which lost 3 bases and 6 bases, there was a span of 19 bases. Method: immunoSEQ multiplex PCR; TCRdb's copy keeps in-frame clones and lacks some. The sample contains a few hundred thousand clones, more than 60% of which appear only once. This sample stems from a study of shared clonotypes between healthy human individuals. The chain employs TRBV9 and TRBJ2-1; TRBD1 is a possible D gene (6 bases). The clonotype was recovered from a young man in good health. The specimen sequenced was memory CD4+ T cells sorted from blood. Subset indicated: CD45RA-negative fraction. CDR3 amino acids: CASSGPGALDSNEQFF. Written as DNA, the CDR3 is TGTGCCAGCAGCGGCCCAGGGGCGCTGGATTCCAATGAGCAGTTCTTC.